Listed below are T cell receptor beta chains from one sample, sequenced in a study of cytomegalovirus exposure and HLA in healthy donors. Sequencing used immunoSEQ multiplex PCR; TCRdb keeps in-frame clones, though not all of them. This table holds 240,000 or so clones, approximately 84% found once. Sequences were obtained from PBMCs. These receptors all stem from a young woman in good health and CMV-seropositive. CDR3s include the opening cysteine and the closing phenylalanine or tryptophan.

v_call: TRBV20-1; j_call: TRBJ1-2; cdr3_aa: CSAGGDGYTF
v_call: TRBV9; j_call: TRBJ2-2; cdr3_aa: CASSVEHGTGELFF
v_call: TRBV6-6; j_call: TRBJ2-5; cdr3_aa: CACRDRGSGETQYF
v_call: TRBV5-1; j_call: TRBJ1-1; cdr3_aa: CASSFASIGRFEEAFF
v_call: TRBV28; j_call: TRBJ2-3; cdr3_aa: CASTLLPQATSGREGVTTDTQYF
v_call: TRBV19; j_call: TRBJ2-2; cdr3_aa: CASSMPGVTGELFF
v_call: TRBV2; j_call: TRBJ2-7; cdr3_aa: CASRRDRDYEQYF
v_call: TRBV30; j_call: TRBJ1-2; cdr3_aa: CAWSPRGGGYTF
v_call: TRBV29-1; j_call: TRBJ1-3; cdr3_aa: CSVEFDRAGNTIYF
v_call: TRBV12-5; j_call: TRBJ2-7; cdr3_aa: CASGLGDGGRGEQYF
v_call: TRBV10-3; j_call: TRBJ2-5; cdr3_aa: CAISGSEMETQYF
v_call: TRBV2; j_call: TRBJ1-1; cdr3_aa: CASSVGSRMNTEAFF
v_call: TRBV5-1; j_call: TRBJ2-1; cdr3_aa: CASSLAGTGVSNEQFF
v_call: TRBV29-1; j_call: TRBJ1-2; cdr3_aa: CSVLDSPNYGYTF
v_call: TRBV27; j_call: TRBJ1-2; cdr3_aa: CASSLARQDGYTF
v_call: TRBV6-1; j_call: TRBJ2-7; cdr3_aa: CASRRHPYEQYF
v_call: TRBV9; j_call: TRBJ1-2; cdr3_aa: CASSPYRTSERYGYTF
v_call: TRBV29-1; j_call: TRBJ2-1; cdr3_aa: CSVDGPFSYNEQFF
v_call: TRBV14; j_call: TRBJ2-1; cdr3_aa: CASSPNQGAGGNEQFF
v_call: TRBV5-1; j_call: TRBJ1-2; cdr3_aa: CASSPDLQGYYGYTF
v_call: TRBV11-3; j_call: TRBJ2-1; cdr3_aa: CASSLPGTGANEQFF
v_call: TRBV30; j_call: TRBJ1-3; cdr3_aa: CAWSPGTLTGNTIYF
v_call: TRBV7-8; j_call: TRBJ1-2; cdr3_aa: CASSSTGAYGYTF
v_call: TRBV27; j_call: TRBJ2-1; cdr3_aa: CASSSASGRGEQFF
v_call: TRBV27; j_call: TRBJ1-5; cdr3_aa: CASSSQGARQPQHF
v_call: TRBV5-1; j_call: TRBJ1-4; cdr3_aa: CASSLSGTANEKLFF